The present entry profiles one T cell receptor beta chain with its context. Its antigen is currently unknown. A much larger clone differs by one base, so this may be a read error. This sample was included in a study of T cell repertoires in cytomegalovirus infection. TCRdb reprocessed the reads via MiXCR and lists one record per CDR3 protein. The table lists fewer than 1,000,000 distinct CDR3 sequences, roughly 30% of them singletons. Germline V gives CDR1 SGHTA, CDR2 FQGNSA. J was trimmed by 7 bases and V by 5 bases; bases with no gene match: 6. This CDR3 region has 14 residues. The chain couples TRBV7-2 to TRBJ2-2, with 8 bases identical to TRBD1. This specimen was cultured CD8+ T cells from PBMCs, taken from culture after CMV antigen stimulation. This receptor was obtained from a human donor in good health (CMV status not recorded). Some clones in this sample may be carry-over from other donors' samples. CDR3 sequence (DNA): TGTACCAGCAGCATGCAGGGGGCCAGCGGGGAGCTGTTTTTT. It codes for CTSSMQGASGELFF.